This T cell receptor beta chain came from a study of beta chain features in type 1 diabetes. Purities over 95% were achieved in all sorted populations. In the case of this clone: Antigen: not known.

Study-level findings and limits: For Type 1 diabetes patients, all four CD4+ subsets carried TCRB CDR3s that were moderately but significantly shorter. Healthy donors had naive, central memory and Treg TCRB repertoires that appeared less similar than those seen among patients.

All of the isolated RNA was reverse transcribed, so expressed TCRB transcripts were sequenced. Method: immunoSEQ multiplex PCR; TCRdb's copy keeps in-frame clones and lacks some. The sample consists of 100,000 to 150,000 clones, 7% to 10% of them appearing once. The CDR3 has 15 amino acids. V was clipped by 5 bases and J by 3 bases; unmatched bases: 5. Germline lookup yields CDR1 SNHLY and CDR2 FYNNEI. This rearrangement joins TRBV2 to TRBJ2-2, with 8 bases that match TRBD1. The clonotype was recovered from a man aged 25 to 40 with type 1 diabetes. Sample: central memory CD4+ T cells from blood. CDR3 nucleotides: TGTGCCAGCAGTCCTAGGACAGGGCACACCGGGGAGCTGTTTTTT. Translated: CASSPRTGHTGELFF.